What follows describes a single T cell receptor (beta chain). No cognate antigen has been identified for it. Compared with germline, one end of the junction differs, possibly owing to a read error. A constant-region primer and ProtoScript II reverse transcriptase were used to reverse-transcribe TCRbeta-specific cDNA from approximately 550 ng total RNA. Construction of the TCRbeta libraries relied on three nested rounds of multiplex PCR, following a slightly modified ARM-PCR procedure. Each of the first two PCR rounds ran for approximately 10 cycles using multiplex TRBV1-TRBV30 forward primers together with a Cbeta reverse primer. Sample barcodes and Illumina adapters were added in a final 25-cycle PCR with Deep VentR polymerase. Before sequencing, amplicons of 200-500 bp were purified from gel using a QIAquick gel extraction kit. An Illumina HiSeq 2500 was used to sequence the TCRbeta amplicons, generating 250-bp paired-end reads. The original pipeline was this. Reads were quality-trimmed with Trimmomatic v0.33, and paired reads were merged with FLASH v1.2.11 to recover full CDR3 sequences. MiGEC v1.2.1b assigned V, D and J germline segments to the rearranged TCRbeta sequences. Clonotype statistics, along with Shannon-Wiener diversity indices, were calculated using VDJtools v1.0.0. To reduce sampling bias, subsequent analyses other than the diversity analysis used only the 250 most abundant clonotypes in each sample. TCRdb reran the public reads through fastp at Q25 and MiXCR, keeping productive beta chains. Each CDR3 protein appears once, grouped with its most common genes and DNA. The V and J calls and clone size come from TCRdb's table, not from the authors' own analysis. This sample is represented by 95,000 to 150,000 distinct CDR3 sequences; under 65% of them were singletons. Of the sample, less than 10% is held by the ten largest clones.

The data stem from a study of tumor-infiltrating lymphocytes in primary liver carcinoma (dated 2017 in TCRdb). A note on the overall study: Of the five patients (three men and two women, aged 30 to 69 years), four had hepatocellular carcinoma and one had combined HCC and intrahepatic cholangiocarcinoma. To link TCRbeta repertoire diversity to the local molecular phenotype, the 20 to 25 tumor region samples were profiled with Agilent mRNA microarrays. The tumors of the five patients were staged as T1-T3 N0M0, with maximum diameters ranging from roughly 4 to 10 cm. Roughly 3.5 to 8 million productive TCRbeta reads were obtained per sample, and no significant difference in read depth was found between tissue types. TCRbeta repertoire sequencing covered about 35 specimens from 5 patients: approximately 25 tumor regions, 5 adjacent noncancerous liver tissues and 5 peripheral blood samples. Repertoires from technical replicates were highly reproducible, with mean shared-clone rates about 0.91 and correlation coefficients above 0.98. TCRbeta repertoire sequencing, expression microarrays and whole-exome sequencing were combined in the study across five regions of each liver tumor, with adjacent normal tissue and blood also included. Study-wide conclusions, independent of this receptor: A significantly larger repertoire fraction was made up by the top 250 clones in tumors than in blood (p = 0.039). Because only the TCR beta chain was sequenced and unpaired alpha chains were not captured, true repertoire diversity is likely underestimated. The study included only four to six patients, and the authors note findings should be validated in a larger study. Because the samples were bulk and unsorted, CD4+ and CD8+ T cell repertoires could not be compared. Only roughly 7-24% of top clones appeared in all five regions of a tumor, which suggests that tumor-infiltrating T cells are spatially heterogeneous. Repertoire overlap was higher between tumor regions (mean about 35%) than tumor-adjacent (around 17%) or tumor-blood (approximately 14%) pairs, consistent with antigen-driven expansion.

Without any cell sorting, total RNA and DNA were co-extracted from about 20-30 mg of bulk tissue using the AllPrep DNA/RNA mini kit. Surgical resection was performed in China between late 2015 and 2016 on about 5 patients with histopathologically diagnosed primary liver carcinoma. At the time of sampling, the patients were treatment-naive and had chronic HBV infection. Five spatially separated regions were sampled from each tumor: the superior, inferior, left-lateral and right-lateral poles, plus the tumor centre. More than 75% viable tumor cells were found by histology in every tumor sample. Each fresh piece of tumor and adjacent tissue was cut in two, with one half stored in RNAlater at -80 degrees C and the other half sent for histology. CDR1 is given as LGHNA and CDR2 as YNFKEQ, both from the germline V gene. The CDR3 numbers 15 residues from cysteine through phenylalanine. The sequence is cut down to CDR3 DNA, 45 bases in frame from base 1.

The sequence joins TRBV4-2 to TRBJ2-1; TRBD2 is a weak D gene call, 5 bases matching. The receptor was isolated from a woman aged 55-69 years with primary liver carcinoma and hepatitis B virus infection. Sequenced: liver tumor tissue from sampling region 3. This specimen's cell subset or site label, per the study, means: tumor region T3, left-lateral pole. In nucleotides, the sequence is TGTGCCAGCAGCCAAGTCCCTAGCTCCTACAATGGGCAGTTCTTC. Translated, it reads CASSQVPSSYNGQFF.